The 28 T cell receptor beta chains below were found in one sample sequenced in a study of shared clonotypes between healthy human individuals. TCRdb keeps only in-frame clones here, not all; method: immunoSEQ multiplex PCR. The data show approximately 500,000 clones, around 73% seen once. What was sequenced was PBMCs. The receptors stem from a woman aged 40 to 50 in good health. Some clones in this sample may be carry-over from other donors' samples.

The chain links TRBV9 to TRBJ2-5, with 15 bases matching TRBD2. From germline, CDR1 is SGDLS and CDR2 YYNGEE. The ends lost 4 bases at V and 3 bases at J; junction bases unmatched: 4. The CDR3 loop spans 16 amino acids. The CDR3 nucleotides are TGTGCCAGCAGCTTCCGGACTAGCGGGAGGGAAGAGACCCAGTACTTC. This codes for CASSFRTSGREETQYF.

This clone was counted between two and nine times. V usage is TRBV7-9 and J usage is TRBJ1-3; possibly TRBD1 for D (5 bases). V was cut by 0 bases and J by 4 bases, with 7 bases left in between. The CDR3 extends over 14 amino acids. Per germline, CDR1 SEHNR and CDR2 FQNEAQ (reference sequence). The CDR3 nucleotides are TGTGCCAGCAGCTTAGCAGGGGAAGGAAACACCATATATTTT. This sequence encodes CASSLAGEGNTIYF.

The chain couples TRBV18 to TRBJ1-3; possible D gene TRBD1, 6 bases. CDR3 length: 16 amino acids. Germline V gene sequence: CDR1 KGHSH, CDR2 LQKENI. V lost 3 bases, J lost 0 bases, and 12 bases lay in between. The CDR3 here is CASSPSRDNSGNTIYF. In DNA form, the CDR3 reads TGTGCCAGCTCACCCTCCCGGGACAACTCTGGAAACACCATATATTTT.

The V and J genes are TRBV9 and TRBJ2-6, with D hard to call. The CDR3 spans 14 residues. Deletions cut 0 bases from V and 4 bases from J, with 5 bases between. Germline CDR1 and CDR2: SGDLS and YYNGEE. The CDR3 nucleotides are TGTGCCAGCAGCGTAGTAGTCGGGGCCAACGTCCTGACTTTC. Protein product: CASSVVVGANVLTF.

This chain links TRBV7-9 with TRBJ1-3; the D gene is possibly TRBD1 (6 bases). Deletions cut 1 base from V and 4 bases from J, with 11 bases between. The CDR3 has 15 amino acids. Germline values: CDR1 SEHNR, CDR2 FQNEAQ (reference sequence). This CDR3 is CASSLEGGSGNTIYF. The CDR3 DNA reads as TGTGCCAGCAGCTTAGAGGGGGGATCGGGAAACACCATATATTTT.

The V call is TRBV11-2, the J call TRBJ2-1, with 8 bases that match TRBD1. Germline V gene sequence: CDR1 SGHAT, CDR2 FQNNGV. The V segment lost 3 bases and the J segment 7 bases; nucleotides outside the gene matches: 8. CDR3 size: 15 residues. The CDR3 is CASSFGQGSVNEQFF. DNA of the CDR3: TGTGCCAGCAGCTTCGGACAGGGTTCAGTAAATGAGCAGTTCTTC.

This clone was counted between two and nine times. This chain joins TRBV15 and TRBJ1-5, with D possibly being TRBD1 (5 bases). Per germline, CDR1 LNHNV and CDR2 YYDKDF (reference sequence). Trimming stripped 0 bases from V and 7 bases from J, with 16 bases between. CDR3 length: 16 residues. CDR3 amino acids: CATSRESDSGRQPQHF. CDR3 nucleotides: TGTGCCACCAGCAGAGAATCAGACAGTGGGAGGCAGCCCCAGCATTTT.

The J gene is TRBJ2-5, the V gene TRBV7-8; possibly TRBD2 for D (6 bases). The CDR3 totals 14 residues. The germline V and J ends were trimmed by 5 bases and 4 bases, with 14 bases remaining between them. Germline V gives CDR1 SGHVS, CDR2 FQNEAQ. CDR3 in amino acids: CASSTSTGPETQYF. In DNA form, the CDR3 reads TGTGCCAGCAGCACTAGCACAGGCCCAGAGACCCAGTACTTC.

The chain links TRBV29-1 to TRBJ2-5, with 8 bases that match TRBD1. Germline values: CDR1 SQVTM, CDR2 ANQGSEA. The V gene end was trimmed by 6 bases and the J gene end by 4 bases; junction bases not matched to a gene: 10. The CDR3 loop spans 14 amino acids. For the CDR3, the DNA is TGCAGCGTACTTAGACAGGGGAGACGAGAGACCCAGTACTTC. Its translation: CSVLRQGRRETQYF.

The chain carries TRBV19 and TRBJ1-3; D is unresolved. Trimming cost V 7 bases and J 1 base, with 14 bases left between them. CDR1 and CDR2 (germline): LNHDA, SQIVND (reference sequence). This CDR3 spans 15 amino acids. CDR3 amino acids: CASTPTRDSGNTIYF. DNA for the CDR3: TGTGCCAGTACCCCTACAAGAGATTCTGGAAACACCATATATTTT.

The gene calls are TRBV7-2 and TRBJ2-7; D may be TRBD2 (7 bases). This CDR3 is 15 amino acids long. The germline V gene encodes CDR1 SGHTA and CDR2 FQGNSA. Deletions cut 3 bases from V and 7 bases from J, with 19 bases between. CDR3 sequence (DNA): TGTGCCAGCAGCTTTGTGCAGGGGACTACGGCGGAGCAGTACTTC. This gives the protein CASSFVQGTTAEQYF.

The chain couples TRBV30 to TRBJ2-3; possible D gene TRBD1, 5 bases. The V gene's germline CDR1 is GTSNPN and CDR2 SVGIG (reference sequence). The length of the CDR3 is 15 residues. Trimming cost V 4 bases and J 2 bases, with 16 bases left between them. The CDR3 DNA is TGTGCCTGGACCCGGACACGCGTTATCACAGATACGCAGTATTTT. Protein: CAWTRTRVITDTQYF.

The chain joins TRBV18 to TRBJ1-2, with 9 bases lining up with TRBD1. The length of the CDR3 is 14 residues. Germline V gene data show CDR1 as KGHSH and CDR2 as LQKENI. Unmatched junction bases numbered 7, after V lost 4 bases and J lost 7 bases. The CDR3 bases are TGTGCCAGCTCACTTGGACAGGGGAGGAGTGGCTACACCTTC. Encoded protein: CASSLGQGRSGYTF.

This chain joins TRBV27 and TRBJ1-5, with a possible D match to TRBD1 (6 bases). Trimming stripped 4 bases from V and 3 bases from J, with 13 bases between. The CDR3 length is 15 residues. Germline V gene data show CDR1 as MNHEY and CDR2 as SMNVEV (reference sequence). The CDR3 bases are TGTGCCAGCAGTTCCCGCGGACAGCTCAATCAGCCCCAGCATTTT. Encoded protein: CASSSRGQLNQPQHF.

CDR3 residues: CASSPRDSFNYGYTF. In DNA, the CDR3 is TGTGCCAGCAGTCCCCGGGACAGCTTTAACTATGGCTACACCTTC. The chain employs TRBV27 and TRBJ1-2, with 7 positions matching TRBD1. V gave up 5 bases and J gave up 1 base; unmatched junction bases: 7. CDR3 length: 15 residues. Germline CDR1 is MNHEY and CDR2 is SMNVEV (reference sequence).

In this sample, this clone turned up a few times. The genes are TRBV2 and TRBJ2-2; D is tentatively TRBD1 or TRBD2 (5 bases each). This CDR3 is built from 16 residues. The V and J ends lost 6 bases and 4 bases respectively, with 18 bases between them. Germline CDR1 is SNHLY and CDR2 is FYNNEI. DNA for the CDR3: TGTGCCAGCAGCGACCGGGGCGCCCGAGGCACCGGGGAGCTGTTTTTT. Its protein product is CASSDRGARGTGELFF.

This chain uses TRBV27 with TRBJ1-5; no clear D gene. V gave up 6 bases and J gave up 5 bases, with 11 bases separating them. Germline V CDR1 and CDR2: MNHEY, SMNVEV (reference sequence). The CDR3 loop spans 13 amino acids. CDR3 coding DNA: TGTGCCAGCAGCAAAGCAACGGATCAGCCCCAGCATTTT. Its translation is CASSKATDQPQHF.

This chain links TRBV9 with TRBJ2-7; 12 bases agree with TRBD1. CDR1 SGDLS and CDR2 YYNGEE come from the germline V gene. Trimming removed 8 bases from V and 2 bases from J; junction bases left unmatched: 2. The CDR3 contains 13 residues. CDR3 nucleotides: TGTGCCAGTGGGACAGGGGGCACCTACGAGCAGTACTTC. Translating it yields CASGTGGTYEQYF.

The chain links TRBV7-7 to TRBJ2-5, with D perhaps assigned TRBD1 or TRBD2 (5 bases each). Germline CDR1 and CDR2: SSHAT and FNYEAQ (reference sequence). The CDR3 consists of 15 residues. Trimming pared 5 bases from V and 4 bases from J, leaving 17 bases between. CDR3 in amino acids: CASSHQWGSGETQYF. The CDR3 DNA follows: TGTGCCAGCAGCCACCAATGGGGGTCGGGAGAGACCCAGTACTTC.

The genes are TRBV30 and TRBJ2-5; 11 bases line up with TRBD2. Germline CDR1 and CDR2: GTSNPN and SVGIG (reference sequence). The junction had 7 bases not matched to a gene; V was cut back by 3 bases and J by 4 bases. The CDR3 is 15 amino acids. For the CDR3, the DNA is TGTGCCTGGAGCCTCCGACTAGCGGGATCAGAGACCCAGTACTTC. It translates to CAWSLRLAGSETQYF. The variable domain in full, with the rest retrieved from reference TRBV30 and TRBJ2-5, is SQTIHQWPATLVQPVGSPLSLECTVEGTSNPNLYWYRQAAGRGLQLLFYSVGIGQISSEVPQNLSASRPQDRQFILSSKKLLLSDSGFYLCAWSLRLAGSETQYFGPGTRLLVL.

The CDR3 region is CASSNGLAGTYEQYF. The CDR3, as DNA: TGTGCCAGCAGCAACGGACTAGCGGGTACCTACGAGCAGTACTTC. The chain is built from TRBV7-7 and TRBJ2-7; 11 nucleotides match TRBD2. Looked up from germline, CDR1 is SSHAT and CDR2 is FNYEAQ (reference sequence). J lost 2 bases, V lost 5 bases, and 5 bases had no gene match. The CDR3 loop spans 15 amino acids.

This sequence joins TRBV28 and TRBJ2-2, with TRBD2 matching 13 bases. The CDR3 is made up of 16 amino acids. In germline, CDR1 is MDHEN, CDR2 SYDVKM. The J segment lost 2 bases and the V segment lost 8 bases, leaving 5 bases of the junction unmatched. CDR3 region: CASWTSGRGNTGELFF. The CDR3 coding sequence is TGTGCCAGCTGGACTAGCGGGAGAGGAAACACCGGGGAGCTGTTTTTT. Full variable domain (missing parts from reference TRBV28 and TRBJ2-2): DVKVTQSSRYLVKRTGEKVFLECVQDMDHENMFWYRQDPGLGLRLIYFSYDVKMKEKGDIPEGYSVSREKKERFSLILESASTNQTSMYLCASWTSGRGNTGELFFGEGSRLTVL.

This clone was recorded once. The J gene is TRBJ1-5, the V gene TRBV28, with D perhaps matching TRBD1 (5 bases). This CDR3 region has 14 residues. The germline gives CDR1 MDHEN, CDR2 SYDVKM. The V and J ends lost 6 bases and 0 bases respectively, with 9 bases between them. CDR3 nucleotides: TGTGCCAGCAGAAGGGGCTATAGCAATCAGCCCCAGCATTTT. This gives the protein CASRRGYSNQPQHF.

This chain uses TRBV28 with TRBJ1-3, with D perhaps TRBD1 (6 bases). The germline V and J ends were trimmed by 7 bases and 2 bases, with 18 bases remaining between them. Germline V lookup: CDR1 MDHEN, CDR2 SYDVKM. This CDR3 has 16 residues. In DNA, the CDR3 is TGTGCCAGCAACTATGTTAGGGGGAGAACTGGAAACACCATATATTTT. Residues: CASNYVRGRTGNTIYF.

This chain links TRBV19 with TRBJ2-1; a weak D match, TRBD2 (5 bases). Trimming took off 3 bases at V and 9 bases at J, with 15 bases between the two ends. The CDR3 has 14 amino acids. Germline V gene data show CDR1 as LNHDA and CDR2 as SQIVND (reference sequence). CDR3 sequence reads: CASSINGLLPEQFF. CDR3 bases: TGTGCCAGTAGTATTAACGGACTCCTTCCTGAGCAGTTCTTC.

The V and J genes are TRBV5-1 and TRBJ2-2; possibly TRBD1 for D (7 bases). Germline CDR1 and CDR2: SGHRS and YFSETQ. The length of the CDR3 is 17 residues. The V and J ends lost 2 bases and 1 base respectively, with 15 bases between them. CDR3 protein: CASSFFAQGGNTGELFF. CDR3 DNA sequence: TGCGCCAGCAGCTTTTTTGCTCAGGGGGGGAACACCGGGGAGCTGTTTTTT.

For the CDR3, the DNA is TGTGCCAGTAGTATAGTGGCTAGCCGCCAAGAGACCCAGTACTTC. Its translation: CASSIVASRQETQYF. The V call is TRBV19, the J call TRBJ2-5, with D perhaps TRBD2 (5 bases). The germline V gene encodes CDR1 LNHDA and CDR2 SQIVND (reference sequence). The CDR3 has 15 residues. V shed 1 base and J shed 1 base, with 10 bases lying between them.

The CDR3 spells CASRASSGNTIYF. The CDR3 DNA is TGTGCCAGCAGGGCCAGCTCTGGAAACACCATATATTTT. The rearrangement links TRBV6-1 to TRBJ1-3; D gene uncertain. Trimming shortened V by 6 bases and J by 0 bases, and 6 bases separated the two germline ends. Germline-derived CDR1 and CDR2 are MNHNS and SASEGT. The CDR3 is made up of 13 amino acids.